Described below is a single TCR beta chain sequence and its context. Its specific antigen is unknown. As encoded in the germline V gene (reference sequence), CDR1 is DFQATT while CDR2 is SNEGSKA. Measured from the cysteine to the phenylalanine, the CDR3 is 15 residues long. Only the protein sequence is given. These data come from a study of T cells expressing NK-cell markers (dated by TCRdb to the early 2020s). In terms of the full investigation: TCR beta-chain repertoires were profiled in sorted CD3+CD56+NKG2C+, CD3+CD56+NKG2C- and CD3+CD56-NKG2C+ T-cell subsets from seven or eight donors. Of the eight sequenced donors, seven were found to be HCMV-seropositive and one was found to be HCMV-seronegative. The eight sequenced donors were randomly selected healthy volunteers, three men and five women. Illumina HiSeq 2000/2500, MiSeq or NextSeq was used to sequence libraries as 2 x 150 bp reads. What the study reported, not specific to this receptor: Those dominant clonotypes were again the most abundant among CD3+CD56-NKG2C+ cells in a handful of donors, at about 25-65%. In 5 to 7 donors, the dominant CD3+CD56+NKG2C+ clonotypes ranked among the top 10 CD8+ clonotypes, making up about 1.0-8% of CD8+ T cells. It remained unclear whether the expanded NKG2C-expressing T cell clones were specific for HCMV antigens.

The data were produced on an Illumina HiSeq 2000. The TCR beta cDNA libraries were made using 5'RACE template switching, a step that added both a universal primer site and unique molecular identifiers. cDNA synthesis was primed from the TCR beta constant segment and was followed by two successive PCR amplification steps. The study's processing was this. MIGEC handled demultiplexing of the reads and grouping by UMI, while MiTCR was used to assemble and quantify clonotypes. To exclude erroneous sequences, only TCR cDNA sequences supported by at least two reads were retained. The tcR package was used for downstream repertoire analysis, and clonotypes were matched across fractions by CDR3 nucleotide sequence plus V segment. VDJmatch was used to annotate antigen specificity against VDJdb, with one amino acid substitution in CDR3 permitted. After reprocessing by TCRdb, each CDR3 protein sequence is one entry, and no DNA is given. The V and J calls follow TCRdb's processing rather than the paper's. The sample table holds about 430,000 distinct CDR3 sequences. About 1.5% of the sample is held by the ten biggest clonotypes.

HCMV serostatus was determined by detecting HCMV-specific IgG in serum with a commercial ELISA kit. Ficoll density gradient centrifugation was used to isolate peripheral blood mononuclear cells from blood. The TCR comes from a woman aged 50 to 65 in good health. Donor details come from another sample of the same person, matched by shared clones. The sequencing input was blood T cells: a sorted CD56 or NKG2C T cell subset, CD4+ or CD8+ T cells, or bulk PBMC T cells (not recorded which). Recombination linked TRBV20-1 to TRBJ2-3; TCRdb gives TRBD2 as the D gene, but with no DNA this cannot be confirmed. CDR3 region: CSARVSSGSRNTQYF.